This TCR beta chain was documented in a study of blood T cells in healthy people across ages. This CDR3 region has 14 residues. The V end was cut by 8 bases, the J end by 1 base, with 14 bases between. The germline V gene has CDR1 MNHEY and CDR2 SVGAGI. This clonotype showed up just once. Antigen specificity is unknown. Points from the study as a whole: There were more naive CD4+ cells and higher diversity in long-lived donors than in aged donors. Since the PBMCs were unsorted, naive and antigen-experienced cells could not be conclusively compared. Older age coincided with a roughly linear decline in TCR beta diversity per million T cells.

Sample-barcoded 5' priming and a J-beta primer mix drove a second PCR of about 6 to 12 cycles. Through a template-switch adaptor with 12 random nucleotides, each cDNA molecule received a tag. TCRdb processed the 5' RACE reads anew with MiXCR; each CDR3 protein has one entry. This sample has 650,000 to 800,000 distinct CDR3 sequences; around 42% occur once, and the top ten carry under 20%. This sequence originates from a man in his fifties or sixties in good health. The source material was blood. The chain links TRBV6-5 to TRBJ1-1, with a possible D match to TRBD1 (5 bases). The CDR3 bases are TGTGCCAGCTGTACCGGGGGGGGGAACACTGAAGCTTTCTTT. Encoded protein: CASCTGGGNTEAFF.